The clone carrying this T cell receptor (beta chain) was found many times. Its antigen is not identified. This entry is derived from a study of T-cell reconstitution after alpha-beta-depleted transplantation in children. Whole-study findings and limits: Reportedly, roughly two months post-transplant, alpha-beta T cells arose from several hundred expanded graft clones. Day-60 TCRbeta diversity that was high in some patients was derived from surviving recipient T cells and thymic progenitors. Once a year had passed after transplant, T-cell counts and diversity came mostly from newly produced T cells.

CDR3 size: 12 residues. V lost 3 bases and J lost 2, with 4 bases in between. As it was prepared, the TCRbeta library received unique molecular identifiers. Via MiXCR, TCRdb re-called the PCR reads, giving one row per CDR3 protein. The data hold about 58,000 distinct CDR3 sequences, with approximately 43% observed a single time. The genes are TRBV12-3 or TRBV12-4 and TRBJ1-1; D not certain. The sequences come from PBMCs, mostly from graft donor cells, collected 360 days after TCRalphabeta/CD19-depleted stem cell transplant. The TCR comes from a male patient younger than 18 who had a stem cell transplant for acute lymphoblastic leukemia, so the T cells may come from the graft donor. DNA of the CDR3: TGTGCCAGCAGTTTGCTTAACACTGAAGCTTTCTTT. It specifies CASSLLNTEAFF.